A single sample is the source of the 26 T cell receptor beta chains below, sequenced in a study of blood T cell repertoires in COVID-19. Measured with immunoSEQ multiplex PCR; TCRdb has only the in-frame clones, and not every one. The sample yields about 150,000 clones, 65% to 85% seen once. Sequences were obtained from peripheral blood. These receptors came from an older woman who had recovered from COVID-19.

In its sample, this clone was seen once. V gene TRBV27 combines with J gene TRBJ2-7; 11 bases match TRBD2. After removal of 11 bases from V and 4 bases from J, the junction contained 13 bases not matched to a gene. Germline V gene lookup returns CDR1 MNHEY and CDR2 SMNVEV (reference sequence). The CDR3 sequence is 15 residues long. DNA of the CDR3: TGTGCCTGGCTGACTAGCGGGACCCTTCATTACGAGCAGTACTTC. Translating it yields CAWLTSGTLHYEQYF.

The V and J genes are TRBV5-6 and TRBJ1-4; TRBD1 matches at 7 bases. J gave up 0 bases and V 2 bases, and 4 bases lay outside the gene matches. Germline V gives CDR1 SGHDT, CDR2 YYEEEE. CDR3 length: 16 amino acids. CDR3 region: CASSFGTDATNEKLFF. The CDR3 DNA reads TGTGCCAGCAGCTTCGGGACAGACGCAACTAATGAAAAACTGTTTTTT.

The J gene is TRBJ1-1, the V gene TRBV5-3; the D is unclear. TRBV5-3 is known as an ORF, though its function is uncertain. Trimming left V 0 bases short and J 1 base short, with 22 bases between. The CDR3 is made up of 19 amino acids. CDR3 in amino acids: CARSLVVGPGKDWNTEAFF. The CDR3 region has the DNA TGTGCCAGAAGCTTGGTGGTAGGGCCGGGAAAAGATTGGAACACTGAAGCTTTCTTT.

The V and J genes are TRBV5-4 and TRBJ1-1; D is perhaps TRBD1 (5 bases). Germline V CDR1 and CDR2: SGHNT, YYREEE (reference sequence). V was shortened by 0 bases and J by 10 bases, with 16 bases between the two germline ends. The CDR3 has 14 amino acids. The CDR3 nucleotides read TGTGCCAGCAGCTTGGAGCCCCACCAGGGAGGAGCTTTCTTT. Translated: CASSLEPHQGGAFF.

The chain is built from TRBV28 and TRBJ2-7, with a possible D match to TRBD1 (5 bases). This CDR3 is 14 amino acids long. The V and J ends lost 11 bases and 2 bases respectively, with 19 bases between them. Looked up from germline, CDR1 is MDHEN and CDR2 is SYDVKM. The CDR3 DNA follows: TGTGCCGGTCAGGGCAGTGGCTACCCCTACGAGCAGTACTTC. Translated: CAGQGSGYPYEQYF.

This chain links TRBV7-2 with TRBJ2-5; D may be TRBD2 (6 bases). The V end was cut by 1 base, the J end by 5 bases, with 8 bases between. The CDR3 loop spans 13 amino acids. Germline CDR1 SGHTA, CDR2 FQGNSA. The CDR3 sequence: CASSLGAGETQYF. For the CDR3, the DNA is TGTGCCAGCAGCTTAGGGGCGGGGGAGACCCAGTACTTC.

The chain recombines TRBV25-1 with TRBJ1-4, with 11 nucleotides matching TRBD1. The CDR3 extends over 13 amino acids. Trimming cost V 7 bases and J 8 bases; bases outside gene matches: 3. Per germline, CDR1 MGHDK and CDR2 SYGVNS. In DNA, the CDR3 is TGTGCCAGCACCGGGACAGGGGGGGAAAAACTGTTTTTT. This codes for CASTGTGGEKLFF.

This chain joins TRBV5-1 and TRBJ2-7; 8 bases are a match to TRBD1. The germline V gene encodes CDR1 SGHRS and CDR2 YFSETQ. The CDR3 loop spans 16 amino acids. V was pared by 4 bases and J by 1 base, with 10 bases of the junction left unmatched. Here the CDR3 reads CASSPRTGPPSYEQYF. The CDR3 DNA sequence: TGCGCCAGCAGCCCAAGGACAGGGCCTCCATCCTACGAGCAGTACTTC.

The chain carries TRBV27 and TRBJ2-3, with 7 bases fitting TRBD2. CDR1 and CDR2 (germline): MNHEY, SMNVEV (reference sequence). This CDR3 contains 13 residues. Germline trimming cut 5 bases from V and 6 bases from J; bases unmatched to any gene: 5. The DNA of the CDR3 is TGTGCCAGCAGTAAACTAGCGCTGGATACGCAGTATTTT. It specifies CASSKLALDTQYF.

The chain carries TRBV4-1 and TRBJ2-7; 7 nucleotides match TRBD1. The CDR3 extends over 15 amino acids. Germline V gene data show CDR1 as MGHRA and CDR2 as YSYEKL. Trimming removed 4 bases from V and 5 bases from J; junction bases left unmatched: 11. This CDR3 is CASSRSPTGADEQYF. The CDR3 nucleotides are TGCGCCAGCAGCCGCTCCCCCACAGGGGCTGACGAGCAGTACTTC.

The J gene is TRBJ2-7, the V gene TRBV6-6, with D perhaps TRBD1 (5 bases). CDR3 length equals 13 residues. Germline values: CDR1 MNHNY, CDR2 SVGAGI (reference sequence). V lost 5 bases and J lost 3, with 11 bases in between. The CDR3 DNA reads TGTGCCAGCAGTGGGGCCCGAGACTACGAGCAGTACTTC. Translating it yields CASSGARDYEQYF.

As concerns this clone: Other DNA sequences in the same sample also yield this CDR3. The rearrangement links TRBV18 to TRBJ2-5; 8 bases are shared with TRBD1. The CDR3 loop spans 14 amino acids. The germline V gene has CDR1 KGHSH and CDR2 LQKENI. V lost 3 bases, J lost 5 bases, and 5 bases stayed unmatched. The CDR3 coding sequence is TGTGCCAGCTCACCGGACAGGGCTGGCGAGACCCAGTACTTC. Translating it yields CASSPDRAGETQYF. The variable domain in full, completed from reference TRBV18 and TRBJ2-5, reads NAGVMQNPRHLVRRRGQEARLRCSPMKGHSHVYWYRQLPEEGLKFMVYLQKENIIDESGMPKERFSAEFPKEGPSILRIQQVVRGDSAAYFCASSPDRAGETQYFGPGTRLLVL.

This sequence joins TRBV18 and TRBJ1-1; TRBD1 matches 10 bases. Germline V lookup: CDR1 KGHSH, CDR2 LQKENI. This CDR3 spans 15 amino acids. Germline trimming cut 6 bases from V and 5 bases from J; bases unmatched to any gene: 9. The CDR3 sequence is CASSQRTGGWTEAFF. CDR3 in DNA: TGTGCCAGCTCCCAACGGACAGGGGGGTGGACTGAAGCTTTCTTT.

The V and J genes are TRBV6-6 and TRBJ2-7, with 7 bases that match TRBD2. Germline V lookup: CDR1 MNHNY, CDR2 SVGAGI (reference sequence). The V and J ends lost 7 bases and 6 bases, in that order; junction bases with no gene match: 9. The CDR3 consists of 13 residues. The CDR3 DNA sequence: TGTGCCAGCACCCAGCGGGAAAGGTTCGAGCAGTACTTC. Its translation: CASTQRERFEQYF.

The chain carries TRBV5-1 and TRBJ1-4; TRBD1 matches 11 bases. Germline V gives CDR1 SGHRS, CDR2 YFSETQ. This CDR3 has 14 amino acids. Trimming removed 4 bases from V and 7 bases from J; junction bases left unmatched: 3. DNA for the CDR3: TGCGCCAGCAGCGAGGGACAGGGGGGTGAAAAACTGTTTTTT. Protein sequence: CASSEGQGGEKLFF.

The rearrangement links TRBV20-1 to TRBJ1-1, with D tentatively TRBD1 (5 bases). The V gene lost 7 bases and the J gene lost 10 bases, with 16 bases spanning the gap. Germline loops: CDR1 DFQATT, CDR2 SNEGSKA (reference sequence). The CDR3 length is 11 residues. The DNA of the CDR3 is TGCAGTGTCACCCAAGGGAGGGGAGCTTTCTTT. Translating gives CSVTQGRGAFF.

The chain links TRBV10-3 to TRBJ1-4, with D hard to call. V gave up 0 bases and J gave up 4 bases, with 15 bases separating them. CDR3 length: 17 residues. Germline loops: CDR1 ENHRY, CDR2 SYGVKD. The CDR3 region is CAISESIARAGNEKLFF. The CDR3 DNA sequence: TGTGCCATCAGTGAGTCGATCGCGAGGGCCGGTAATGAAAAACTGTTTTTT.

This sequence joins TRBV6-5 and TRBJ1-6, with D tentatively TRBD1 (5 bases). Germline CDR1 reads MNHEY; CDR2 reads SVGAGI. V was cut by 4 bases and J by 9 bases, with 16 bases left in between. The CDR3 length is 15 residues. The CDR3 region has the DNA TGTGCCAGCAGTTCCCGGGGGGGAGGCTCTTCACCCCTCCACTTT. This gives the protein CASSSRGGGSSPLHF.

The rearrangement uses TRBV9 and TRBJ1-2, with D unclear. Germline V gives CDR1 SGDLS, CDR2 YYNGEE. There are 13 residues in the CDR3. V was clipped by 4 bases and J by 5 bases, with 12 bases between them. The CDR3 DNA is TGTGCCAGCAGCCTATCTCGGTGGTATGGCTACACCTTC. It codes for CASSLSRWYGYTF.

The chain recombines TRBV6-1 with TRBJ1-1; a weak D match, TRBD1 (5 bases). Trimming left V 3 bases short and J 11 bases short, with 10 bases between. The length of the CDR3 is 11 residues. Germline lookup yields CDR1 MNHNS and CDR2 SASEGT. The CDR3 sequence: CASSEGRRAFF. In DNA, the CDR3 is TGTGCCAGCAGTGAGGGGCGACGGGCTTTCTTT.

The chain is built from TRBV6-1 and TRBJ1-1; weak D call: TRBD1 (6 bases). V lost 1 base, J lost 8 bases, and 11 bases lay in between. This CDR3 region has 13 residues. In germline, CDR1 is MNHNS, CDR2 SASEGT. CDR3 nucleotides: TGTGCCAGCAGTGAAGATGGGGGGGCCGAAGCTTTCTTT. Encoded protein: CASSEDGGAEAFF.

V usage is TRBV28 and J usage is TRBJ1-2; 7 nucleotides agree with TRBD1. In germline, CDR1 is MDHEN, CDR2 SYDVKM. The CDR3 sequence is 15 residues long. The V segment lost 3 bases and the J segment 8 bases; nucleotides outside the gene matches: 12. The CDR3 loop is CASSFLDRITSGYTF. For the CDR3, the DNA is TGTGCCAGCAGTTTCCTGGACAGGATAACGTCGGGCTACACCTTC.

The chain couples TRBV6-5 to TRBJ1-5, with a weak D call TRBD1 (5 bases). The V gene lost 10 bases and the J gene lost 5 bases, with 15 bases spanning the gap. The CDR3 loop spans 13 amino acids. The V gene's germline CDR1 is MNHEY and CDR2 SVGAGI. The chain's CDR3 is CATRQSVHQPQHF. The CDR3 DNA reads TGTGCCACCAGACAGTCGGTGCATCAGCCCCAGCATTTT.

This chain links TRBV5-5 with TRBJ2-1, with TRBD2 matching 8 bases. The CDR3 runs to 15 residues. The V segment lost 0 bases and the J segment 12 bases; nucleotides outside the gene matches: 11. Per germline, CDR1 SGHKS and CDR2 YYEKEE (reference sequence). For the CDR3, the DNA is TGTGCCAGCAGCTTGGCACTAGCGGTAGGGGTTGGGCAGTTCTTC. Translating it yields CASSLALAVGVGQFF.

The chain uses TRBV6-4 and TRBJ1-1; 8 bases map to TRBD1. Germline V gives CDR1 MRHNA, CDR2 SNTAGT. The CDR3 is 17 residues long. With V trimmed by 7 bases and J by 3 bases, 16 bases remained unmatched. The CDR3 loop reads CASTPVRAGGGYTEAFF. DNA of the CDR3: TGTGCCAGCACCCCCGTGAGGGCAGGGGGCGGATACACTGAAGCTTTCTTT.

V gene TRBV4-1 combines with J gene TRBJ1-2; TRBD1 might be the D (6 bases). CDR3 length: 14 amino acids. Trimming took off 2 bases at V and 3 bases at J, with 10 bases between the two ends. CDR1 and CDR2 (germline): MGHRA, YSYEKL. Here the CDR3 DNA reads TGCGCCAGCAGCCAACCCGGGACATACTATGGCTACACCTTC. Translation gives CASSQPGTYYGYTF.